One sample yielded the 32 T cell receptor beta chains listed below, sequenced in a study of regulatory T cells in long-lasting Graves disease. Noted time point: persistent/refractory GD, antithyroid drugs over 5 years with positive TRAb. Scientists built the TCR library using RNA that was extracted from PBMCs. Building of the TCR beta libraries involved iRepertoire HTBI primers and Arm-PCR of CDR3 regions. Using its own MiXCR run on the multiplex PCR reads, TCRdb lists one record per CDR3 protein. Altogether approximately 290,000 distinct CDR3 sequences are present, 22% being singletons, with the ten largest covering about 61%. Here the sequenced sample was peripheral blood mononuclear cells (PBMCs), taken when the disease was refractory, from a patient treated with antithyroid drugs. Every receptor here comes from a female donor with Graves disease.

There are a few counts of this clonotype. J is TRBJ1-2 and V is TRBV5-1; tentatively, D is TRBD1 (6 bases). Germline lookup yields CDR1 SGHRS and CDR2 YFSETQ. The CDR3 runs to 13 residues. V gave up 6 bases and J gave up 3 bases, with 12 bases separating them. The CDR3 loop is CASTRDTDYGYTF. DNA for the CDR3: TGCGCCAGCACTAGGGACACCGACTATGGCTACACCTTC. Complete variable domain (other parts from reference TRBV5-1 and TRBJ1-2): KAGVTQTPRYLIKTRGQQVTLSCSPISGHRSVSWYQQTPGQGLQFLFEYFSETQRNKGNFPGRFSGRQFSNSRSEMNVSTLELGDSALYLCASTRDTDYGYTFGSGTRLTVV.

J is TRBJ2-7 and V is TRBV6-1; TRBD2 agrees at 7 bases. V trimming: 10 bases; J trimming: 2 bases; junction bases outside the gene matches: 11. CDR3 length equals 14 residues. Germline CDR1 is MNHNS and CDR2 is SASEGT. CDR3 amino acids: CATRELAYTYEQYF. The CDR3 DNA reads as TGTGCCACGCGGGAGCTAGCGTACACCTACGAGCAGTACTTC.

The table lists this clonotype with many counts. The chain recombines TRBV6-1 with TRBJ2-7; 12 positions match TRBD2. The germline gives CDR1 MNHNS, CDR2 SASEGT. V was clipped by 7 bases and J by 5 bases; unmatched bases: 9. This CDR3 is built from 15 residues. CDR3 loop: CASTSGLAGSHEQYF. CDR3 coding DNA: TGTGCCAGCACTTCCGGACTAGCGGGATCCCACGAGCAGTACTTC.

In this sample, this clonotype turned up many times. The rearrangement links TRBV12-3 or TRBV12-4 to TRBJ1-6; no clear D gene. The CDR3 spans 12 residues. V lost 5 bases and J lost 14, with 13 bases in between. As DNA, the CDR3 is TGTGCCAGCAGTCCGTCAATTGGAGCCCTCCACTTT. This translates into CASSPSIGALHF.

This clonotype was seen repeatedly, ten times or more. The chain carries TRBV6-2 or TRBV6-3 and TRBJ1-5; 7 bases map to TRBD1. Germline CDR1 MNHEY, CDR2 SVGEGT. The CDR3 is 19 residues long. J was trimmed by 6 bases and V by 1 base; bases with no gene match: 18. CDR3 DNA: TGTGCCAGCAGTTACTTCCCCCGGGACAGATTACAAAGTGGTCAGCCCCAGCATTTT. It is translated as CASSYFPRDRLQSGQPQHF.

This chain connects TRBV6-1 to TRBJ2-1, with TRBD2 matching 8 bases. V gave up 5 bases and J gave up 4 bases; unmatched junction bases: 4. The V gene's germline CDR1 is MNHNS and CDR2 SASEGT. The CDR3 extends over 14 amino acids. DNA for the CDR3: TGTGCCAGCAGTCAACAGCGGGAGTACAATGAGCAGTTCTTC. This encodes CASSQQREYNEQFF.

This clonotype was seen at least ten times. The chain combines TRBV7-2 with TRBJ2-7, with D uncertain. The germline V and J ends were trimmed by 2 bases and 2 bases, with 22 bases remaining between them. Germline V gene data show CDR1 as SGHTA and CDR2 as FQGNSA. The CDR3 has 18 amino acids. DNA of the CDR3: TGTGCCAGCAGCTTATTCCCAATATCCCCGACCCAAACCTACGAGCAGTACTTC. It encodes CASSLFPISPTQTYEQYF.

This clonotype was found a few times. This chain joins TRBV11-1 and TRBJ2-1, with a tentative D call TRBD1 (5 bases). Between the trimmed V and J ends, which lost 1 base and 7 bases, there was a span of 14 bases. CDR1 SGHAT and CDR2 FQDESV come from the germline V gene (reference sequence). This CDR3 comprises 15 residues. The CDR3 DNA follows: TGTGCCAGCAGCTTAGGGCAGGGCTTGGGGAATGAGCAGTTCTTC. Protein sequence: CASSLGQGLGNEQFF.

This clonotype occurred a few times. The chain employs TRBV6-1 and TRBJ2-2, with a tentative D call TRBD2 (6 bases). Trimming shortened V by 8 bases and J by 5 bases, and 18 bases separated the two germline ends. Germline assignment: CDR1 MNHNS and CDR2 SASEGT. CDR3 size: 15 residues. The CDR3 loop is CASRFLGGGTGELFF. Written as DNA, the CDR3 is TGTGCCAGCCGGTTCCTTGGGGGAGGAACCGGGGAGCTGTTTTTT.

The gene calls are TRBV30 and TRBJ2-4; 7 bases are shared with TRBD2. Germline CDR1 GTSNPN, CDR2 SVGIG (reference sequence). J was trimmed by 1 base and V by 7 bases; bases with no gene match: 13. The length of the CDR3 is 16 residues. The DNA for the CDR3 is TGTGCCTCCCTACTTGGGGTCGGGGGGGCCAAAAACATTCAGTACTTC. Residues: CASLLGVGGAKNIQYF.

This clonotype has just a few counts. The rearrangement uses TRBV7-9 and TRBJ1-1, with a possible D match to TRBD1 (5 bases). The CDR3 extends over 14 amino acids. The V gene's germline CDR1 is SEHNR and CDR2 FQNEAQ (reference sequence). V was pared by 5 bases and J by 5 bases, with 15 bases between. This chain's CDR3 is CASSGHNPETEAFF. CDR3 coding DNA: TGTGCCAGCAGCGGACACAATCCGGAGACTGAAGCTTTCTTT.

This clonotype was seen repeatedly, ten times or more. The chain employs TRBV27 and TRBJ2-1; maybe TRBD1 (5 bases). The CDR3 covers 14 residues. Germline values: CDR1 MNHEY, CDR2 SMNVEV (reference sequence). Between the trimmed V and J ends, which lost 3 bases and 1 base, there was a span of 7 bases. The CDR3, as DNA: TGTGCCAGCAGTTTTAGGGGTTCCTACAATGAGCAGTTCTTC. It encodes CASSFRGSYNEQFF.

The chain recombines TRBV30 with TRBJ1-6, with TRBD1 as a possible D gene (5 bases). The V gene lost 3 bases and the J gene lost 7 bases, with 16 bases spanning the gap. The CDR3 runs to 15 residues. Per the germline V gene, CDR1 is GTSNPN and CDR2 is SVGIG (reference sequence). The CDR3, as DNA: TGTGCCTGGAGGGTCGACAGCTTAAACAATTCACCCCTCCACTTT. Translation: CAWRVDSLNNSPLHF.

This clonotype has just a few counts. The chain links TRBV11-2 to TRBJ1-3; D is undetermined. The CDR3 length is 14 residues. Per the germline V gene, CDR1 is SGHAT and CDR2 is FQNNGV. V lost 5 bases and J lost 4, with 12 bases in between. CDR3 protein: CASSKNNRGNTIYF. In DNA, the CDR3 is TGTGCCAGCAGCAAAAATAATAGGGGAAACACCATATATTTT.

At least ten counts were recorded for this clonotype. Here the CDR3 DNA reads TGTGCCAGCAGTCCAGGCCAGCAAGAGACCCAGTACTTC. It yields the protein CASSPGQQETQYF. V is TRBV9 and J is TRBJ2-5; D not certain. Trimming pared 5 bases from V and 2 bases from J, leaving 10 bases between. Germline loops: CDR1 SGDLS, CDR2 YYNGEE. CDR3 size: 13 residues.

This chain links TRBV9 with TRBJ2-5; a possible D gene is TRBD1 (6 bases). Trimming took 0 bases from V and 2 from J, leaving 11 bases between them. In germline, CDR1 is SGDLS, CDR2 YYNGEE. This CDR3 region has 15 residues. The DNA for the CDR3 is TGTGCCAGCAGCGTAGCACAGGGCTGGCAAGAGACCCAGTACTTC. Translating it yields CASSVAQGWQETQYF. Full variable domain (remainder filled in from reference TRBV9 and TRBJ2-5): DSGVTQTPKHLITATGQRVTLRCSPRSGDLSVYWYQQSLDQGLQFLIQYYNGEERAKGNILERFSAQQFPDLHSELNLSSLELGDSALYFCASSVAQGWQETQYFGPGTRLLVL.

There are a few counts of this clonotype. This sequence may be a read error, since a much larger clone differs from it by one base. This chain joins TRBV11-1 and TRBJ1-4; D is perhaps TRBD1 (5 bases). Looked up from germline, CDR1 is SGHAT and CDR2 is FQDESV (reference sequence). The CDR3 has 15 amino acids. The CDR3: CASSLSGSANEELFF. The CDR3 region has the DNA TGTGCCAGCAGCTTATCAGGGTCGGCTAATGAAGAACTGTTTTTT.

This clonotype has at least ten counts. The CDR3 nucleotides are TGTGCCAGCAGCTCCCTAGGTAGCAGGGGCTCCTACGAGCAGTACTTC. It yields the protein CASSSLGSRGSYEQYF. The chain combines TRBV7-9 with TRBJ2-7, with D perhaps TRBD1 (6 bases). The germline V gene has CDR1 SEHNR and CDR2 FQNEAQ (reference sequence). This CDR3 spans 16 amino acids. Trimming pared 4 bases from V and 0 bases from J, leaving 16 bases between.

The table lists this clonotype with a few counts. The chain carries TRBV7-2 and TRBJ2-5; TRBD2 is a possible D gene (6 bases). The CDR3 loop spans 14 amino acids. Germline V CDR1 and CDR2: SGHTA, FQGNSA. V was trimmed by 5 bases and J by 2 bases, leaving 12 bases between them. CDR3 bases: TGTGCCAGCAGCCCGGGACTTCTTCAAGAGACCCAGTACTTC. The encoded protein is CASSPGLLQETQYF.

This chain links TRBV19 with TRBJ2-2; tentative D call: TRBD2 (5 bases). The CDR3 runs 15 residues. The V gene's germline CDR1 is LNHDA and CDR2 SQIVND (reference sequence). V was cut by 3 bases and J by 4 bases, with 12 bases left in between. The DNA for the CDR3 is TGTGCCAGTAGTATCGGTAGCGCAAGCACCGGGGAGCTGTTTTTT. It specifies CASSIGSASTGELFF.

V usage is TRBV6-1 and J usage is TRBJ2-1; 8 positions match TRBD1. The V and J ends lost 8 bases and 4 bases, in that order; junction bases with no gene match: 10. Germline CDR1 and CDR2: MNHNS and SASEGT. The CDR3 totals 15 residues. The CDR3 DNA reads as TGTGCCAGCCAGCCGGCAGGGGGCTCGTACAATGAGCAGTTCTTC. Amino acid sequence: CASQPAGGSYNEQFF.

CDR3 sequence reads: CASSVEGMNTEAFF. The CDR3 DNA reads TGTGCCAGCAGCGTAGAGGGAATGAACACTGAAGCTTTCTTT. This rearrangement joins TRBV9 to TRBJ1-1; unclear D gene. Germline V lookup: CDR1 SGDLS, CDR2 YYNGEE. The CDR3 runs to 14 residues. V shed 0 bases and J shed 0 bases, with 6 bases lying between them. The full variable domain, rest sourced from reference TRBV9 and TRBJ1-1, is DSGVTQTPKHLITATGQRVTLRCSPRSGDLSVYWYQQSLDQGLQFLIQYYNGEERAKGNILERFSAQQFPDLHSELNLSSLELGDSALYFCASSVEGMNTEAFFGQGTRLTVV.

The V call is TRBV3-1, the J call TRBJ1-1; TRBD1 agrees at 8 bases. This CDR3 is 13 amino acids long. V shed 4 bases and J 8 bases; nucleotides not matched to a gene: 6. Germline CDR1 and CDR2: LGHDT and YNNKEL (reference sequence). Written as DNA, the CDR3 is TGTGCCAGCAGCCGGACAGGGTTGAGGGAAGCTTTCTTT. It is translated as CASSRTGLREAFF.

The sample holds a few counts of this clonotype. J is TRBJ2-7 and V is TRBV2, with TRBD2 identical over 8 bases. V lost 6 bases and J lost 2; bases outside the gene matches: 9. The germline gives CDR1 SNHLY, CDR2 FYNNEI. The CDR3 contains 15 residues. The DNA for the CDR3 is TGTGCCAGCAGCCCCGGGGGGGCGGGCGCCTACGAGCAGTACTTC. It specifies CASSPGGAGAYEQYF.

This clonotype was observed at least ten times. The chain has TRBV2 and TRBJ2-7, with D unresolved. Trimming removed 6 bases at V and 3 bases at J, with 3 bases between. Germline values: CDR1 SNHLY, CDR2 FYNNEI. The CDR3 runs to 10 residues. Here the CDR3 DNA reads TGTGCCAGCAGGCTCTACGAGCAGTACTTC. As protein: CASRLYEQYF.

The genes are TRBV15 and TRBJ2-1; D not resolved. This CDR3 has 15 residues. Trimming took 0 bases from V and 3 from J, leaving 9 bases between them. CDR1 and CDR2 (germline): LNHNV, YYDKDF (reference sequence). The CDR3 sequence: CATSRDFVSYNEQFF. In nucleotides, the CDR3 is TGTGCCACCAGCAGAGATTTTGTCAGCTACAATGAGCAGTTCTTC.

The chain recombines TRBV7-2 with TRBJ2-5; D perhaps matches TRBD1 (5 bases). This CDR3 has 18 residues. CDR1 SGHTA and CDR2 FQGNSA come from the germline V gene. Trimming removed 4 bases from V and 5 bases from J, with 26 bases in between. CDR3 sequence (DNA): TGTGCCAGCAGCTCATGGGTCAGGGCCACACCTATGTGGGAGACCCAGTACTTC. Its protein is CASSSWVRATPMWETQYF.

This clonotype was seen a handful of times. CDR3 in DNA: TGTGCCAGCCACGGGACAGGGGTGAAGACCGGGGAGCTGTTTTTT. Translated: CASHGTGVKTGELFF. The chain employs TRBV7-9 and TRBJ2-2; 10 bases line up with TRBD1. This CDR3 spans 15 amino acids. J lost 5 bases, V lost 8 bases, and 8 bases had no gene match. The germline V gene has CDR1 SEHNR and CDR2 FQNEAQ (reference sequence).

Many counts were recorded for this clonotype. Mismatch with germline at one junction end may stem from a read error. V gene TRBV6-2 or TRBV6-3 combines with J gene TRBJ2-5; weak D call: TRBD1 (5 bases). Germline V CDR1 and CDR2: MNHEY, SVGEGT. CDR3 length equals 17 residues. In DNA, the CDR3 is TGTGCCAGCAGTTACTCTGGGGCTCCCCATTACCAGGAGACCCAGTACTTC. Translation: CASSYSGAPHYQETQYF.

This clonotype was seen at least ten times. The chain uses TRBV3-1 and TRBJ2-5; D is perhaps TRBD2 (5 bases). CDR1 and CDR2 from the germline V gene are LGHDT and YNNKEL (reference sequence). The CDR3 runs to 15 residues. V lost 2 bases, J lost 4 bases, and 14 bases lay in between. For the CDR3, the DNA is TGTGCCAGCAGCCAACTAGCTTTTTCCGGAGAGACCCAGTACTTC. It yields the protein CASSQLAFSGETQYF.

This clonotype was seen more than once but under ten times. The chain couples TRBV9 to TRBJ2-7, with 8 bases matching TRBD2. Losses at the gene ends were 4 bases for V and 6 bases for J; bases not matched to a gene: 6. Germline CDR1 and CDR2: SGDLS and YYNGEE. The CDR3 sequence is 13 residues long. The CDR3, as DNA: TGTGCCAGCAGCCCAAGCGGGAGCCCCGAGCAGTACTTC. Translation gives CASSPSGSPEQYF.

This chain joins TRBV6-1 and TRBJ2-7; 7 bases line up with TRBD1. The V gene end was trimmed by 7 bases and the J gene end by 2 bases; junction bases not matched to a gene: 5. The germline V gene encodes CDR1 MNHNS and CDR2 SASEGT. The CDR3 sequence is 13 residues long. The CDR3 region is CASKWDSTYEQYF. CDR3 in DNA: TGTGCCAGCAAATGGGACAGCACCTACGAGCAGTACTTC.